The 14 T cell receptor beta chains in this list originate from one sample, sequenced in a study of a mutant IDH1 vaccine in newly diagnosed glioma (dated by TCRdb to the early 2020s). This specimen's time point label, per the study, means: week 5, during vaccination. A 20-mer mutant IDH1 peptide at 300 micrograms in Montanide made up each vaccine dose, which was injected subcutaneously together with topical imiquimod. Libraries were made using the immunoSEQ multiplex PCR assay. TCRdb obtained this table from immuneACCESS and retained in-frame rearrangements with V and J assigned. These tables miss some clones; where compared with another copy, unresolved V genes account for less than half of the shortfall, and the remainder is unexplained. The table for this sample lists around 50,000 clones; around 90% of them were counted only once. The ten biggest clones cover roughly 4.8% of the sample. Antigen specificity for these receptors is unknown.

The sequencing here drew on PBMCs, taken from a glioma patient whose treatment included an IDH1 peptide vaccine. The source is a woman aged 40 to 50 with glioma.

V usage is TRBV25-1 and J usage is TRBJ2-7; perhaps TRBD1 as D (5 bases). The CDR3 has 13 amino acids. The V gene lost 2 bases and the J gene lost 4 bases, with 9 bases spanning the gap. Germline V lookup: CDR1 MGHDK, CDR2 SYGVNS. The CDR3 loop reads CASSEADRYEQYF. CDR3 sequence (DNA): TGTGCCAGCAGTGAAGCCGACAGATACGAGCAGTACTTC.

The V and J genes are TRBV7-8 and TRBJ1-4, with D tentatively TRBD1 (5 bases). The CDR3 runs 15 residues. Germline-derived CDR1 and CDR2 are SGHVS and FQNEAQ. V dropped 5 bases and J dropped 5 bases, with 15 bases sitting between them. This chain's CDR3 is CASSPRDGSNEKLFF. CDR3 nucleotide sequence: TGTGCCAGCAGCCCCCGGGACGGATCGAATGAAAAACTGTTTTTT. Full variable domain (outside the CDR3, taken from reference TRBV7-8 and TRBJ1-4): GAGVSQSPRYKVAKRGQDVALRCDPISGHVSLFWYQQALGQGPEFLTYFQNEAQLDKSGLPSDRFFAERPEGSVSTLKIQRTQQEDSAVYLCASSPRDGSNEKLFFGSGTQLSVL.

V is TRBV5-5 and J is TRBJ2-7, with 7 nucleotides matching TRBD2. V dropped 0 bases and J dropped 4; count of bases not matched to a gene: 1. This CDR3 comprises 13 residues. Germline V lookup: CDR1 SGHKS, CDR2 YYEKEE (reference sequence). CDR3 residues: CASSLVGGYEQYF. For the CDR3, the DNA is TGTGCCAGCAGCTTGGTGGGGGGGTACGAGCAGTACTTC.

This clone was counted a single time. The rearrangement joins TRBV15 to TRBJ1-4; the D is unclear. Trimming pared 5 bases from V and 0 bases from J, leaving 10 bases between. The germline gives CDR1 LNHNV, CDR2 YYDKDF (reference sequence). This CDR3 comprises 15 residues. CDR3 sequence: CATSLGSATNEKLFF. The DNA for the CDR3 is TGTGCCACCAGCCTGGGGTCTGCAACTAATGAAAAACTGTTTTTT.

The CDR3 spells CASSEAPRRHPDGYTF. The CDR3 DNA follows: TGTGCCAGCAGTGAAGCGCCTCGGCGGCACCCGGATGGCTACACCTTC. The chain recombines TRBV2 with TRBJ1-2; D unclear. The CDR3 has 16 residues. Germline V gene data show CDR1 as SNHLY and CDR2 as FYNNEI. The germline V and J ends were trimmed by 0 bases and 6 bases, with 17 bases remaining between them.

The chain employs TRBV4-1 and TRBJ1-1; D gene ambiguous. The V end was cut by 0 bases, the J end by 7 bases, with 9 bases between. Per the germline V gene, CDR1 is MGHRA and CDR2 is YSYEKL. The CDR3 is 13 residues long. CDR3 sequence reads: CASSQDLEREAFF. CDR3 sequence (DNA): TGCGCCAGCAGCCAAGATCTGGAGCGTGAAGCTTTCTTT.

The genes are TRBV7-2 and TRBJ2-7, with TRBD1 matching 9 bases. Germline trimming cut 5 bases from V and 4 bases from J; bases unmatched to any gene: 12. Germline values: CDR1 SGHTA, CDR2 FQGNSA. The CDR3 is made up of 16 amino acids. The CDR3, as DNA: TGTGCCAGCAGCCATCCCACCCTGGACAGGGGTTACGAGCAGTACTTC. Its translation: CASSHPTLDRGYEQYF.

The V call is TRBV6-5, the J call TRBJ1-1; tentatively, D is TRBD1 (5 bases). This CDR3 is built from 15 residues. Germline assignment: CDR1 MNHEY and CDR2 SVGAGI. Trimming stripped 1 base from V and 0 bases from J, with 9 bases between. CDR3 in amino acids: CASSYLGPMNTEAFF. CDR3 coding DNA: TGTGCCAGCAGTTACTTGGGACCCATGAACACTGAAGCTTTCTTT.

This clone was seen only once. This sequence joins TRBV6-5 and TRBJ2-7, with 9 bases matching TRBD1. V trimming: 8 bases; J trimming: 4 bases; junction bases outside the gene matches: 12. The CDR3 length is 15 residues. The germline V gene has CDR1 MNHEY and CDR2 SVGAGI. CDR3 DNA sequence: TGTGCCAGCTCCCTCCGCCGGGACAGGGAGTACGAGCAGTACTTC. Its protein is CASSLRRDREYEQYF.

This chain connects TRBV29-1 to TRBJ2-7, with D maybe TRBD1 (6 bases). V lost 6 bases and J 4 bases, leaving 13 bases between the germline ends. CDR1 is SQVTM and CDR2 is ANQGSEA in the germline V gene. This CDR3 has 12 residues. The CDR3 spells CSVTGQTYEQYF. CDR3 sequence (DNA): TGCAGCGTGACTGGACAGACTTACGAGCAGTACTTC.

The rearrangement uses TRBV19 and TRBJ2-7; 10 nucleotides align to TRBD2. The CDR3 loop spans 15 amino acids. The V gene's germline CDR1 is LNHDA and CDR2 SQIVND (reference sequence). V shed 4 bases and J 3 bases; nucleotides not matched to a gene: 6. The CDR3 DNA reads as TGTGCCAGTAGTAAGGAGCCTAGCGGGAGCTACGAGCAGTACTTC. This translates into CASSKEPSGSYEQYF.

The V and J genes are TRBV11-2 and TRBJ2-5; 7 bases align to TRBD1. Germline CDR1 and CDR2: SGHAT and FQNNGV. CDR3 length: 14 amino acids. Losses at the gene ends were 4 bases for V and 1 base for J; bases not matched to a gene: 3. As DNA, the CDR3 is TGTGCCAGCAGCTCCGAGGGGGCCCAAGAGACCCAGTACTTC. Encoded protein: CASSSEGAQETQYF. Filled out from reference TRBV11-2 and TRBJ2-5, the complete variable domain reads EAGVAQSPRYKIIEKRQSVAFWCNPISGHATLYWYQQILGQGPKLLIQFQNNGVVDDSQLPKDRFSAERLKGVDSTLKIQPAKLEDSAVYLCASSSEGAQETQYFGPGTRLLVL.

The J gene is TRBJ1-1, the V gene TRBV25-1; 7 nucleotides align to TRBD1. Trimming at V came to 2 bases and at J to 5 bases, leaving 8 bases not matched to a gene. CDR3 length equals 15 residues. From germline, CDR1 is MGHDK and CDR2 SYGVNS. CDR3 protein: CASSEEGGAKTEAFF. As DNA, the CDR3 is TGTGCCAGCAGTGAAGAAGGGGGCGCAAAGACTGAAGCTTTCTTT.

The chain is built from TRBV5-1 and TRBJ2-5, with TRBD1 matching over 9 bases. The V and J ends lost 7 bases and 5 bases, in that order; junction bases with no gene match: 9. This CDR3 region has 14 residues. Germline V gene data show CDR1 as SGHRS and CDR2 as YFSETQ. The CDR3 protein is CASGTGLIVETQYF. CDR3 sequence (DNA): TGCGCCAGCGGGACAGGGTTGATCGTGGAGACCCAGTACTTC. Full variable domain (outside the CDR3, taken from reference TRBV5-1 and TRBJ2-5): KAGVTQTPRYLIKTRGQQVTLSCSPISGHRSVSWYQQTPGQGLQFLFEYFSETQRNKGNFPGRFSGRQFSNSRSEMNVSTLELGDSALYLCASGTGLIVETQYFGPGTRLLVL.